The 11 T cell receptor beta chains below were found in one sample sequenced in a study of Graves' ophthalmopathy and Graves' hyperthyroidism. The TCR beta CDR3 regions underwent amplification from RNA transcripts. RT-PCR in the first round used HTBI primers; a second-round multiplex PCR followed. TCRdb used MiXCR to reprocess the multiplex PCR reads, holding one entry per CDR3 protein. This table holds about 1.2 million distinct CDR3 sequences, 35% to 45% found once. The sample comprised peripheral blood or thyroid tissue (not recorded which). The source of these receptors is an adult man with Graves' hyperthyroidism.

V usage is TRBV29-1 and J usage is TRBJ2-3, with D possibly matching TRBD1 (6 bases). Germline V gene sequence: CDR1 SQVTM, CDR2 ANQGSEA. CDR3 length: 13 residues. V was clipped by 3 bases and J by 0 bases, with 7 bases between them. The CDR3 nucleotides are TGCAGCGTTGAGGGGGCTAGCACAGATACGCAGTATTTT. Its protein product is CSVEGASTDTQYF.

This clonotype was detected only a few times. The chain links TRBV6-6 to TRBJ1-1, with D maybe TRBD1 (5 bases). CDR3 length: 15 residues. The germline V and J ends were trimmed by 0 bases and 2 bases, with 10 bases remaining between them. CDR1 and CDR2 from the germline V gene are MNHNY and SVGAGI (reference sequence). The CDR3, as DNA: TGTGCCAGCAGTTACTCCCGGGGCGTTAACACTGAAGCTTTCTTT. Protein: CASSYSRGVNTEAFF.

This clonotype has a handful of counts. The V call is TRBV4-1, the J call TRBJ1-5, with D unclear. CDR1 is MGHRA, CDR2 YSYEKL, per germline. The length of the CDR3 is 15 residues. The germline V and J ends were trimmed by 1 base and 0 bases, with 7 bases remaining between them. Here the CDR3 DNA reads TGCGCCAGCAGCCAAGCGGCGGATAGCAATCAGCCCCAGCATTTT. Residues: CASSQAADSNQPQHF.

This sequence joins TRBV28 and TRBJ2-7; 8 bases match TRBD1. The CDR3 runs 13 residues. Germline V gene lookup returns CDR1 MDHEN and CDR2 SYDVKM. J lost 7 bases, V lost 6 bases, and 8 bases had no gene match. CDR3 in DNA: TGTGCCAGCAGCCAAGGACAGGGTTGGGAGCAGTACTTC. The encoded protein is CASSQGQGWEQYF. The full variable domain, with the rest looked up from reference TRBV28 and TRBJ2-7, is DVKVTQSSRYLVKRTGEKVFLECVQDMDHENMFWYRQDPGLGLRLIYFSYDVKMKEKGDIPEGYSVSREKKERFSLILESASTNQTSMYLCASSQGQGWEQYFGPGTRLTVT.

This clonotype showed up just once. This chain uses TRBV7-8 with TRBJ1-2; D is unclear. CDR1 and CDR2 (germline): SGHVS, FQNEAQ. Trimming took off 3 bases at V and 5 bases at J, with 13 bases between the two ends. The CDR3 covers 14 residues. The CDR3 protein is CASSFYSIGYGYTF. DNA of the CDR3: TGTGCCAGCAGCTTTTACAGCATTGGATATGGCTACACCTTC.

The chain employs TRBV15 and TRBJ1-6; no firm D call. Germline-derived CDR1 and CDR2 are LNHNV and YYDKDF (reference sequence). The V end lost 3 bases, the J end lost 6 bases, and 9 bases lay between the germline ends. The CDR3 is 14 residues long. In DNA form, the CDR3 reads TGTGCCACCAGCAGCTCTCAGATTAATTCACCCCTCCACTTT. Residues: CATSSSQINSPLHF.

CDR3 amino acids: CASRFGTGSGGYTF. Here the CDR3 DNA reads TGTGCCAGCAGGTTCGGGACAGGGAGTGGTGGCTACACCTTC. The V gene is TRBV7-2, the J gene TRBJ1-2; 9 nucleotides align to TRBD1. The CDR3 is 14 amino acids. Per germline, CDR1 SGHTA and CDR2 FQGNSA. V shed 6 bases and J 7 bases; nucleotides not matched to a gene: 9.

At least ten counts were recorded for this clonotype. The chain couples TRBV12-3 or TRBV12-4 to TRBJ1-5; D is unclear. CDR3 length equals 14 residues. V lost 1 base and J 6 bases, leaving 10 bases between the germline ends. In DNA form, the CDR3 reads TGTGCCAGCAGTTTAGGGGCAGTCGGTCAGCCCCAGCATTTT. It codes for CASSLGAVGQPQHF.

At least ten counts were recorded for this clonotype. The chain recombines TRBV2 with TRBJ1-5; TRBD1 might be the D (6 bases). Trimming removed 6 bases from V and 0 bases from J, with 15 bases in between. Germline V gene sequence: CDR1 SNHLY, CDR2 FYNNEI. The CDR3 has 16 residues. CDR3 nucleotide sequence: TGTGCCAGCAGAAGGGACACCGTTTATAGCAATCAGCCCCAGCATTTT. It specifies CASRRDTVYSNQPQHF.

This clonotype was seen a handful of times. The CDR3 sequence: CASRSARGWGTEAFF. In DNA, the CDR3 is TGTGCCAGCAGGTCGGCAAGGGGTTGGGGGACTGAAGCTTTCTTT. V gene TRBV6-6 combines with J gene TRBJ1-1; D might be TRBD1 (5 bases). The CDR3 has 15 residues. The V end lost 6 bases, the J end lost 5 bases, and 19 bases lay between the germline ends. CDR1 is MNHNY and CDR2 is SVGAGI in the germline V gene (reference sequence).

About this clonotype: As the CDR3 is not closed by the conserved phenylalanine or tryptophan, this likely results from a read error. The V call is TRBV20-1, the J call TRBJ1-1; D remains ambiguous. CDR3 size: 14 residues. Deletions cut 2 bases from V and 4 bases from J, with 14 bases between. The V gene's germline CDR1 is DFQATT and CDR2 SNEGSKA (reference sequence). The CDR3 loop reads CSARKNTRATEAFL. In DNA form, the CDR3 reads TGCAGTGCTAGAAAGAATACAAGGGCCACTGAAGCTTTCCTT.